This T cell receptor (beta chain) was sequenced in a study of shared clonotypes between healthy human individuals. Regarding the study as a whole: Generally, naive subsets (rather than memory subsets) showed larger estimated richness.

Produced via immunoSEQ multiplex PCR; TCRdb's table is partial and in-frame only. The table records more than 850,000 clones, more than 75% of them present only once. Worth noting for this clone: The antigen remains unidentified.

Germline values: CDR1 SGHTA, CDR2 FQGTGA. This CDR3 region has 16 residues. V shed 5 bases, J shed 7 bases, and the junction held 15 bases outside the gene matches. The sequencing input was memory CD4+ T cells from PBMCs. Indicated subset: CD45RA-negative fraction. This clonotype originated in a man between 18 and 29 years old in good health. Some clones in this sample may be carry-over from other donors' samples. The chain carries TRBV7-3 and TRBJ2-7; TRBD1 aligns across 9 bases. The CDR3 region has the DNA TGTGCCAGCAGCCCCCTCGGACAGGGGCTATTTGCGGAGCAGTACTTC. It translates to CASSPLGQGLFAEQYF. Complete variable domain (other parts from reference TRBV7-3 and TRBJ2-7): GAGVSQTPSNKVTEKGKYVELRCDPISGHTALYWYRQSLGQGPEFLIYFQGTGAADDSGLPNDRFFAVRPEGSVSTLKIQRTERGDSAVYLCASSPLGQGLFAEQYFGPGTRLTVT.